This T cell receptor (beta chain) derives from a study of blood T cell repertoires in COVID-19. Overall study context: Acute and convalescent COVID-19 samples came from the United States, Italy and Spain.

The CDR3 covers 15 residues. Per the original methods: Using reference gene primer amplification, nucleated cell counts were estimated. The data were produced by immunoSEQ multiplex PCR, yet TCRdb's version contains in-frame clones alone and is incomplete. The V and J calls and clone size come from that table; D and trimming were worked out from the DNA. The table shows around 160,000 clones, with approximately 86% occurring only once. The TCR sequence derives from a man aged 55-75 years with acute or convalescent COVID-19. Sequencing input: peripheral blood. This chain links TRBV21-1 with TRBJ2-7; TRBD2, the table's D call, was not compared with the DNA. TRBV21-1 is a pseudogene locus. The DNA of the CDR3 is TGTGCCAGCAAATCCGTCACTAGCGGGCCCTACGAGCAGTACTTC. This sequence encodes CASKSVTSGPYEQYF.